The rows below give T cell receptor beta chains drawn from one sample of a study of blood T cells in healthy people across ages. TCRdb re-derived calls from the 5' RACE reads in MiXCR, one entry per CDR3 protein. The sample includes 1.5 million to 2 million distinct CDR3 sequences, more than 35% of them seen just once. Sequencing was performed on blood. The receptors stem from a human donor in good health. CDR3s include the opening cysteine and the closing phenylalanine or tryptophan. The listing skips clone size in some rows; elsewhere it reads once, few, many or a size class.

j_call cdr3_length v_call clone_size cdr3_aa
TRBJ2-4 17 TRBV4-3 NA CASSQDASLAGGHEQYF
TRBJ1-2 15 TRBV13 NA CASRTRRGASYGYTF
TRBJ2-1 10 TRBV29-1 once CSVEVCEQFF
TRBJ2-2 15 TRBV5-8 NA CASSLMDRLPGELFF
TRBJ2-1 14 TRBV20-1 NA CSAHSTGSYNEQFF
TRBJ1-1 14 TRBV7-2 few CASSPRSGTEKAFF
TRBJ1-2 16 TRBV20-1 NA CSARWGGGRTVYGYTF
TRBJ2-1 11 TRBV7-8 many CASSSRNEQFF
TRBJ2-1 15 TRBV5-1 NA CASSLGTLGGNEQFF
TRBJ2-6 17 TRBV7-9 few CASSSLQGSSGANVLTF
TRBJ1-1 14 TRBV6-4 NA CASSEEGMNTEAFF
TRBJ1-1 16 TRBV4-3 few CASSREVLGSLTEAFF
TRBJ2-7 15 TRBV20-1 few CSAERRGMGSYEQYF
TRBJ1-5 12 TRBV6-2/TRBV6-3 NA CASGTAGQPQHF
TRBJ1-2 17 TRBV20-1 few CSARTFTRQGAYGGYTF
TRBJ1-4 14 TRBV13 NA CASSFGGRGEKLFF
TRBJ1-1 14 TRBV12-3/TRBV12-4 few CASSRGQGEGEAFF
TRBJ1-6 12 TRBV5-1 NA CASGTENSPLHF
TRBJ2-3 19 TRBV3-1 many CASSQDYDSGGLSRHTQYF
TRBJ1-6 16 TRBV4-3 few CASSQDPRGDFSPLHF
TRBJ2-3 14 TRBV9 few CASSVAQSTDTQYF
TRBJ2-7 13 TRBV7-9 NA CASSFMGFYEQYF
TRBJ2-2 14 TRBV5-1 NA CASEGQGAAGELFF
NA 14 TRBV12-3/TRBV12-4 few CASTPNRGLYEQYF
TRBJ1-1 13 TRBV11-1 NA CASSSDGLLEAFF